This TCR beta chain appears in the sequencing data of a study of shared clonotypes between healthy human individuals (TCRdb year 2020). General notes on the study: Two women and a few men aged 18 to 49 years were included in the cohort. Each donor's leukapheresis produced roughly between roughly 0.9 and 8.9 billion PBMCs. To estimate repertoire size and how much clonotypes are shared between individuals, the study performed deep sequencing of blood TCR repertoires from a few healthy adults. To increase sequencing depth and limit assay-specific biases, TCR repertoire library preparation and sequencing were carried out by different laboratories using diverse techniques. Per donor, three plates each were used for CD4 naive and CD4 memory, two for CD8 naive, and one for CD8 memory. What the study reported, not specific to this receptor: Sampling was restricted to blood, and TCR repertoires in tissues likely differ from the TCR repertoires found in blood. Because the study included a small number of donors, the genetic and exposure-history diversity represented was limited. Naive subsets generally had larger estimated clonotype richness than memory subsets did. Higher generation probabilities were observed for clonotypes shared by all four sorted-subset donors than for non-shared clonotypes. Pairwise subsampling indicated that sequencing depth was expected to affect the degree of clonotype sharing among donors. Rarefaction of sorted-subset datasets indicated incomplete sequencing despite the large sequencing depth. Sharing across a few donors was observed for about 5% of naive CD4, under 4% of naive CD8, 2% to 2.5% of memory CD4, and over 0.3% of memory CD8 clonotypes.

The donors were healthy, HIV-negative adults with no recently reported acute infections or vaccinations. Every donor was a Caucasian adult living in Nashville, Tennessee, USA. CD4+ T cells were enriched by magnetic negative selection, after which naive cells were positively selected on CD45RA and the negative fraction was taken as the memory subset. Blood was obtained by leukapheresis, after which PBMCs were separated by Ficoll-Histopaque density gradient centrifugation and cryopreserved in liquid nitrogen vapor phase. Analytical flow cytometry was used to check the purity and quantity of every magnetically sorted T cell population. From each sorted fraction, genomic DNA was isolated and quantified by UV absorbance on a Nanodrop 2000c. Regarding this clone: No antigen is known for it. It has no much larger one-base neighbor in the sample; base qualities were not kept.

Using the deep immunoSEQ assay, multiplex PCR amplified TCR CDR3 regions from genomic DNA. Extracted genomic DNA from each cell subset was distributed evenly across all wells of several immunoSEQ 96-well plates, and each plate was treated as a replicate. For sorted subsets, each replicate PCR was loaded with roughly 190 ng genomic DNA, equivalent to some 31,000 T cell genomes. Purified libraries were measured with a Qubit 3.0 fluorometer, size-checked on a Bioanalyzer 2100, and measured again with the KAPA Library Quantification kit. A separate single-read 150-cycle Illumina NextSeq 550 flow cell was used to sequence each immunoSEQ 96-well plate. As for how the authors treated the data: Because the immunoSEQ output held only junctional sequences and lacked quality scores, the filtering could not match the filtering applied to full-length reads. Sequences were annotated with PyIR, a Python wrapper for IgBLAST v1.9, using IMGT germline references to assign V/J genes and CDR3. Reads with weak V/J assignments (E-value above 1e-6), missing CDR3, stop codons, out-of-frame junctions, or ambiguous translated residues were removed. A V3J clonotype was defined by an identical inferred V gene, J gene, and CDR3 amino acid sequence. To compute the percentage overlap between repertoires, the number of shared unique clonotypes was divided by the size of the smaller repertoire. Richness of each repertoire was evaluated using RTK rarefaction, the Chao1 estimator, and Recon v2.1 estimates of unobserved clonotypes. For all TCRbeta clonotypes obtained by the gDNA method from a handful of donors, generation probabilities were computed with OLGA. Here the immuneACCESS table is served through TCRdb, limited to in-frame sequences with V and J called. Missing clones are a known gap in these copies; in checked studies unresolved V genes cover under half, and the rest lacks a known reason. V, J and clone size were drawn from that table, and D and trimming were deduced from the DNA. The sample profile shows about 1 million clones; about 75% of them were found once. The ten top clones hold 1.5% of the sample.

The sequencing input was memory CD4+ T cells sorted from blood. The cell subset or site label, as the study defines it: CD45RA-negative fraction. The sequence was collected from a man younger than 35 in good health.

Here the CDR3 is given as CASSFIAAAGNTIYF. Read as DNA, the sequence is TGTGCCAGCAGCTTTATCGCAGCGGCTGGAAACACCATATATTTT. This chain joins TRBV7-2 to TRBJ1-3; the D gene lacks a confident call. Trimming takes 3 bases from V and 2 bases from J, and the germline ends sit 11 bases apart. The CDR3 goes from the cysteine to the phenylalanine over 15 residues. Just the 45-base CDR3 DNA is kept, in frame starting at base 1. CDR1 is given as SGHTA and CDR2 as FQGNSA, both from the germline V gene. Reference TRBV7-2 and TRBJ1-3 genes cover what lies past the CDR3, so the full variable domain is GAGVSQSPSNKVTEKGKDVELRCDPISGHTALYWYRQSLGQGLEFLIYFQGNSAPDKSGLPSDRFSAERTGGSVSTLTIQRTQQEDSAVYLCASSFIAAAGNTIYFGEGSWLTVV.